The next 5 T cell receptor beta chains were all read from a single sample in a study of blood T cells in healthy people across ages. PCR was performed a second time for about 6 to 11 cycles using a sample-barcoded 5' primer and a J-beta primer mix. TCRdb re-called the 5' RACE reads through MiXCR, storing one row per CDR3 protein. Seen here are under 700,000 distinct CDR3 sequences, around 24% observed once, and the top ten hold 7.5% to 9%. In addition, the sample was reused for a study of T cells of mothers and their children.

The sample taken for sequencing was blood. Receptors originate from a boy between 10 and 17 years old in good health.

This clonotype was counted a few times. CDR3 sequence: CASTRDRGFEQFF. The DNA of the CDR3 is TGTGCCAGTACCCGGGACAGGGGCTTTGAGCAGTTCTTC. This rearrangement joins TRBV19 to TRBJ2-5, with 10 positions matching TRBD1. The J call is doubtful: the DNA matches TRBJ2-1 better. This CDR3 is built from 13 residues. CDR1 is LNHDA and CDR2 is SQIVND in the germline V gene (reference sequence).

The chain couples TRBV7-9 to TRBJ2-5; D call uncertain. The DNA end is more similar to TRBJ2-1, so the J call may be wrong. This CDR3 has 12 residues. The germline V gene encodes CDR1 SEHNR and CDR2 FQNEAQ (reference sequence). The CDR3: CASSFGGYEQFF. The CDR3 DNA follows: TGTGCCAGCAGCTTCGGTGGGTATGAGCAGTTCTTC.

The rearrangement joins TRBV10-3 to TRBJ2-2; D not certain. The germline V and J ends were trimmed by 0 bases and 4 bases, with 9 bases remaining between them. Germline V gene lookup returns CDR1 ENHRY and CDR2 SYGVKD. The CDR3 sequence is 15 residues long. Written as DNA, the CDR3 is TGTGCCATCAGTGAGTCGGAACTGATCACCGGGGAGCTGTTTTTT. It is translated as CAISESELITGELFF.

This clonotype was detected only a few times. The V and J genes are TRBV27 and TRBJ2-1; 13 positions match TRBD2. This CDR3 contains 16 residues. Per the germline V gene, CDR1 is MNHEY and CDR2 is SMNVEV (reference sequence). With 6 bases clipped from V and 4 bases from J, the junction kept 6 bases outside the gene matches. As DNA, the CDR3 is TGTGCCAGCAGACTAGCGGGAGGGCGTAGGTACAATGAGCAGTTCTTC. Protein sequence: CASRLAGGRRYNEQFF.

The V gene is TRBV11-2, the J gene TRBJ1-1; D not resolved. The V end lost 0 bases, the J end lost 3 bases, and 8 bases lay between the germline ends. The CDR3 sequence is 14 residues long. Germline loops: CDR1 SGHAT, CDR2 FQNNGV. The CDR3 region has the DNA TGTGCCAGCAGCTTAGACGGGTCCCACACTGAAGCTTTCTTT. Its protein is CASSLDGSHTEAFF. Looking up the rest from reference TRBV11-2 and TRBJ1-1 gives the full variable domain: EAGVAQSPRYKIIEKRQSVAFWCNPISGHATLYWYQQILGQGPKLLIQFQNNGVVDDSQLPKDRFSAERLKGVDSTLKIQPAKLEDSAVYLCASSLDGSHTEAFFGQGTRLTVV.